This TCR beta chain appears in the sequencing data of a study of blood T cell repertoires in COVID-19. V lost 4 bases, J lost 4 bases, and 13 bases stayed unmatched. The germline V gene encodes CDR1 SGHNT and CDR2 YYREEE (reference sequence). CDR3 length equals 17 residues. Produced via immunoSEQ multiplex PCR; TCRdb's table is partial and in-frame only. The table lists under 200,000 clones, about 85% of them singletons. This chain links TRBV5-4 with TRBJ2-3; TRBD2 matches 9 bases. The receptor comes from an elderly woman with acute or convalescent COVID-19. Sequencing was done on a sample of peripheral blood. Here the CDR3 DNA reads TGTGCCAGCAGCCCCAACGCGAGCGGGAGGCCGTCAGATACGCAGTATTTT. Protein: CASSPNASGRPSDTQYF.